The text below deals with one T cell receptor (beta chain). Its antigen is as yet unknown. The sample belongs to a study of OX40 agonist ivuxolimab in advanced cancers. Study observations and caveats: Clones of CD4+ and CD8+ blood T cells grew by week 6 at doses of 0.1 to 3.0 mg/kg.

The assay was immunoSEQ multiplex PCR, and TCRdb's table has in-frame clones only and misses some. Here the sample spans about 40,000 clones, 86% being singletons. The germline V gene has CDR1 LNHDA and CDR2 SQIVND (reference sequence). Trimming removed 4 bases at V and 0 bases at J, with 10 bases between. This CDR3 comprises 15 residues. Source: CD4+ or CD8+ T cells sorted from blood, taken in a trial of the OX40 agonist ivuxolimab. The rearrangement joins TRBV19 to TRBJ1-5; the D gene is possibly TRBD1 (5 bases). This TCR came from an adult with an advanced solid tumor such as melanoma, head and neck, liver or kidney cancer. CDR3 sequence (DNA): TGTGCCAGTAGTAGCGGGACTAATAGCAATCAGCCCCAGCATTTT. Translation: CASSSGTNSNQPQHF. Drawing the rest from reference TRBV19 and TRBJ1-5, the complete variable domain is DGGITQSPKYLFRKEGQNVTLSCEQNLNHDAMYWYRQDPGQGLRLIYYSQIVNDFQKGDIAEGYSVSREKKESFPLTVTSAQKNPTAFYLCASSSGTNSNQPQHFGDGTRLSIL.